The TCR beta chain described here comes from a study of neoadjuvant anti-PD-1 for oral cavity cancer. Across the study: Patients mostly received three to four biweekly nivolumab doses at 3 mg/kg before surgery.

These newly diagnosed stage II-IVA oral cavity squamous cell carcinoma patients had no prior systemic or radiation treatment. Six replicates per PBMC sample, mostly from 480 ng of genomic DNA. TCRdb's table, derived via immunoSEQ multiplex PCR, lists solely in-frame clones and lacks some. The repertoire holds approximately 35,000 clones, with 87% as singletons. CDR1 and CDR2 (germline): SGHTA, FQGNSA. V shed 4 bases and J shed 0 bases, with 16 bases lying between them. The CDR3 totals 16 residues. This TCR came from a person aged 40-85 years with oral cavity squamous cell carcinoma. This sequence joins TRBV7-2 and TRBJ2-7; D is perhaps TRBD2 (6 bases). The sequenced sample was PBMCs, obtained before nivolumab (anti-PD-1) treatment. The CDR3 sequence is CASSSIPGSASYEQYF. CDR3 coding DNA: TGTGCCAGCAGCTCGATACCCGGGAGCGCCTCCTACGAGCAGTACTTC.